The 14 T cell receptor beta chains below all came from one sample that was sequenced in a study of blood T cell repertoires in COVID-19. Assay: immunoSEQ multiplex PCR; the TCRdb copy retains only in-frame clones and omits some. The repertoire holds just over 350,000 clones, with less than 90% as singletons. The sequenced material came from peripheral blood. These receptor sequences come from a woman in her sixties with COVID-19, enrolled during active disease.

The CDR3 is CASDGGPNNEQFF. DNA of the CDR3: TGTGCCAGCGATGGGGGCCCAAACAATGAGCAGTTCTTC. This chain links TRBV12-3 or TRBV12-4 with TRBJ2-1; a possible D gene is TRBD1 (6 bases). This CDR3 contains 13 residues. The germline V and J ends were trimmed by 8 bases and 5 bases, with 13 bases remaining between them.

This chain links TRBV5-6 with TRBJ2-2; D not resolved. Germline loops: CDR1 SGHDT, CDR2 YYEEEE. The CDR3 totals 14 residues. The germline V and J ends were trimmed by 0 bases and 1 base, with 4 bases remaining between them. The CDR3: CASSLAGNTGELFF. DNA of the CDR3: TGTGCCAGCAGCTTGGCGGGGAACACCGGGGAGCTGTTTTTT.

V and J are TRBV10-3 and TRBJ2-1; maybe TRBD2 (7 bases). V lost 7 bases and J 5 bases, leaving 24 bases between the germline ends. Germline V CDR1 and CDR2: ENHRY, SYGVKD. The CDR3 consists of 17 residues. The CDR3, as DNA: TGTGCCATCACCCCTCGTTTAGGGGGGGCTTTGCACAATGAGCAGTTCTTC. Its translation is CAITPRLGGALHNEQFF.

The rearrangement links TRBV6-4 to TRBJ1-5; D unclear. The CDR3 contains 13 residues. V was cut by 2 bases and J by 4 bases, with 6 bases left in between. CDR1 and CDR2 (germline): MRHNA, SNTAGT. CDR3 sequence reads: CASSDRENQPQHF. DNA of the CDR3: TGTGCCAGCAGTGACAGGGAGAATCAGCCCCAGCATTTT.

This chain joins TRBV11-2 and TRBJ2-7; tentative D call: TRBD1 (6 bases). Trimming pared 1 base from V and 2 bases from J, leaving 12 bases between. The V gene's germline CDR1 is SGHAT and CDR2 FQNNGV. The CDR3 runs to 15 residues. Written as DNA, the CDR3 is TGTGCCAGCAGCTTAGTAGGGGGATCCCCCTACGAGCAGTACTTC. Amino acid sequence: CASSLVGGSPYEQYF.

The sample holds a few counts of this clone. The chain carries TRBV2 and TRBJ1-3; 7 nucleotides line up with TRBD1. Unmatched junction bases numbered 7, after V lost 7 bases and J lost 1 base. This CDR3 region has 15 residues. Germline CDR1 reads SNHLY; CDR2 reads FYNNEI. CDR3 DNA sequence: TGTGCCAGCACCCCATTGACAGGGTCTGGAAACACCATATATTTT. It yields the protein CASTPLTGSGNTIYF.

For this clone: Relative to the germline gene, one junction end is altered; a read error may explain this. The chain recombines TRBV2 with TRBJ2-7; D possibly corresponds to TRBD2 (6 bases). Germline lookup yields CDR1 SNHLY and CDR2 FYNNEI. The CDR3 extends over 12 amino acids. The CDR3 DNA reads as TGTGCCAGCAGTGATGCCCTCGCTTGGAGGGACTTC. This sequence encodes CASSDALAWRDF. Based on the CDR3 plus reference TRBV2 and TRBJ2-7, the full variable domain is EPEVTQTPSHQVTQMGQEVILRCVPISNHLYFYWYRQILGQKVEFLVSFYNNEISEKSEIFDDQFSVERPDGSNFTLKIRSTKLEDSAMYFCASSDALAWRDFGPGTRLTVT.

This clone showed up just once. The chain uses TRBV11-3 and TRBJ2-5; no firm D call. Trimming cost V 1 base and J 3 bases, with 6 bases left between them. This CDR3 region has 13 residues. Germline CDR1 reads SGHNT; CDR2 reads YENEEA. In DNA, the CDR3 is TGTGCCAGCAGCTTAGCGCGGAAAGAGACCCAGTACTTC. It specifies CASSLARKETQYF.

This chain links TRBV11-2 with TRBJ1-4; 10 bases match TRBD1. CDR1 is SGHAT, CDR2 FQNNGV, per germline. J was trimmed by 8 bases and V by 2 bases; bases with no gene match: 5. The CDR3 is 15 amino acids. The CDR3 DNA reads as TGTGCCAGCAGCTTACCGGGACAGGGGACCGAAAAACTGTTTTTT. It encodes CASSLPGQGTEKLFF.

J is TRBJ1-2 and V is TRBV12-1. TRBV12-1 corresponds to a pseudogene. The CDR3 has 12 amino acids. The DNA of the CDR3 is TGTGCCGGCAGGAGGGTAGGCTATGGCTACACCTTC. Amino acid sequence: CAGRRVGYGYTF.

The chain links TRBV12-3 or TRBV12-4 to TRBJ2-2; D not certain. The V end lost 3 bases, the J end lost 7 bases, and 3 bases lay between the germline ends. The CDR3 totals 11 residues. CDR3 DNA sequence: TGTGCCAGCAGTTTTAGCGGGGAGCTGTTTTTT. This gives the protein CASSFSGELFF.

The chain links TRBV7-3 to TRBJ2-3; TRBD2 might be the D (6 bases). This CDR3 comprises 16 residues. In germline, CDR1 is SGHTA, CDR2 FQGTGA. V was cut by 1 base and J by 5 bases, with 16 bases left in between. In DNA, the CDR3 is TGTGCCAGCAGCTTAAACCCCGGGACTGGCTTAGATACGCAGTATTTT. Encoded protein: CASSLNPGTGLDTQYF.

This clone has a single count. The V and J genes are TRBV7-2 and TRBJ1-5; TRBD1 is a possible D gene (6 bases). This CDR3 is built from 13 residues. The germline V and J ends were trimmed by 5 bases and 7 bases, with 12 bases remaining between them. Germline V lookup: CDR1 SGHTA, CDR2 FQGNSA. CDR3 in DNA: TGTGCCAGCAGCGTAGGGGGGCTGCAGCCCCAGCATTTT. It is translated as CASSVGGLQPQHF.

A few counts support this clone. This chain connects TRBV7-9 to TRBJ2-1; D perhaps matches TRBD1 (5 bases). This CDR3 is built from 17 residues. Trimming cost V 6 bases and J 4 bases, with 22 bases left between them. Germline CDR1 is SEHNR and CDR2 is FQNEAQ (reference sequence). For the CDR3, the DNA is TGTGCCAGCAGTCATAGGGGTGGGGTATCAGTTTACAATGAGCAGTTCTTC. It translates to CASSHRGGVSVYNEQFF.